The 20 T cell receptor beta chains given below trace back to one sample, sequenced in a study of identical twins. TCRdb called the 5' RACE reads again in MiXCR, with one record for every CDR3 protein. This sample has about 480,000 distinct CDR3 sequences, with approximately 14% found just once. These data are also associated with another study on yellow fever vaccine responses in identical twins.

Material for sequencing was CD4+ T cells sorted from blood. These receptors were taken from a woman younger than 35 in good health.

This clonotype was counted only a few times. The chain combines TRBV9 with TRBJ2-1; D is unresolved. CDR1 and CDR2 from the germline V gene are SGDLS and YYNGEE. Trimming left V 3 bases short and J 0 bases short, with 10 bases between. There are 15 residues in the CDR3. CDR3 sequence reads: CASSGTPNSYNEQFF. The CDR3 DNA sequence: TGTGCCAGCAGCGGTACGCCTAACTCCTACAATGAGCAGTTCTTC.

This chain joins TRBV5-1 and TRBJ2-2, with D perhaps TRBD2 (7 bases). Germline loops: CDR1 SGHRS, CDR2 YFSETQ. CDR3 length: 15 amino acids. Trimming left V 1 base short and J 4 bases short, with 11 bases between. In nucleotides, the CDR3 is TGCGCCAGCAGCTTGACGGGGGGCCCCACCGGGGAGCTGTTTTTT. Translated: CASSLTGGPTGELFF. The entire variable domain, with the rest obtained from reference TRBV5-1 and TRBJ2-2, is as follows: KAGVTQTPRYLIKTRGQQVTLSCSPISGHRSVSWYQQTPGQGLQFLFEYFSETQRNKGNFPGRFSGRQFSNSRSEMNVSTLELGDSALYLCASSLTGGPTGELFFGEGSRLTVL.

In its sample, this clonotype was seen a few times. CDR3 bases: TGTGCCACCAGCAGAGGATTAAGCGAGCAGTACTTC. This gives the protein CATSRGLSEQYF. The rearrangement joins TRBV15 to TRBJ2-7; D not resolved. V gave up 1 base and J gave up 6 bases, with 7 bases separating them. The CDR3 sequence is 12 residues long. The V gene's germline CDR1 is LNHNV and CDR2 YYDKDF (reference sequence).

The table lists this clonotype with a few counts. The chain links TRBV9 to TRBJ1-2, with D perhaps TRBD1 (5 bases). Trimming stripped 0 bases from V and 3 bases from J, with 12 bases between. Germline assignment: CDR1 SGDLS and CDR2 YYNGEE. CDR3 size: 15 residues. CDR3 protein: CASSVAPGPDYGYTF. The CDR3 DNA is TGTGCCAGCAGCGTAGCTCCAGGGCCAGACTATGGCTACACCTTC.

The V and J genes are TRBV6-2 or TRBV6-3 and TRBJ2-1; D not resolved. CDR1 is MNHEY, CDR2 SVGEGT, per germline. This CDR3 contains 15 residues. V lost 2 bases and J lost 5, with 13 bases in between. The CDR3 loop reads CASSYPAGPNNEQFF. In DNA, the CDR3 is TGTGCCAGCAGTTACCCTGCCGGACCGAACAATGAGCAGTTCTTC.

This clonotype came up many times. V and J are TRBV14 and TRBJ1-1; tentative D call: TRBD1 (6 bases). The CDR3 spans 13 residues. V was trimmed by 1 base and J by 4 bases, leaving 7 bases between them. CDR1 SGHDN and CDR2 FVKESK come from the germline V gene. CDR3 amino acids: CASSQVRGTEAFF. DNA of the CDR3: TGTGCCAGCAGCCAAGTCAGGGGCACTGAAGCTTTCTTT.

This clonotype was seen a handful of times. The chain is built from TRBV10-3 and TRBJ2-7; 8 nucleotides match TRBD1. Germline loops: CDR1 ENHRY, CDR2 SYGVKD. The ends lost 10 bases at V and 9 bases at J; junction bases unmatched: 8. The CDR3 length is 11 residues. CDR3 DNA sequence: TGTGCCACCGGACAGGGTGAAGCGCAGTACTTC. Translated: CATGQGEAQYF.

The rearrangement links TRBV10-3 to TRBJ2-7, with TRBD1 matching 8 bases. The length of the CDR3 is 13 residues. Trimming cost V 6 bases and J 2 bases; bases outside gene matches: 3. Germline V lookup: CDR1 ENHRY, CDR2 SYGVKD. This chain's CDR3 is CAIRGQEPYEQYF. CDR3 DNA sequence: TGTGCCATCAGGGGACAGGAGCCCTACGAGCAGTACTTC.

This clonotype was seen only a few times. The chain employs TRBV7-2 and TRBJ2-1, with 7 positions matching TRBD2. Trimming took 1 base from V and 13 from J; bases not matched to a gene: 10. Germline V gene sequence: CDR1 SGHTA, CDR2 FQGNSA. This CDR3 contains 14 residues. The CDR3 DNA reads TGTGCCAGCAGCTTAGGGGGGGGGTATCCGGTTCAGTTCTTC. It translates to CASSLGGGYPVQFF.

Here the CDR3 DNA reads TGTGCCAGCAGCCAAGACACCGGGAGAGATACGCAGTATTTT. It specifies CASSQDTGRDTQYF. The rearrangement joins TRBV3-1 to TRBJ2-3, with D perhaps TRBD2 (6 bases). V was cut by 0 bases and J by 5 bases, with 9 bases left in between. The germline V gene has CDR1 LGHDT and CDR2 YNNKEL (reference sequence). The CDR3 extends over 14 amino acids.

The rearrangement links TRBV6-1 to TRBJ1-1; perhaps TRBD1 as D (6 bases). The V end was cut by 6 bases, the J end by 3 bases, with 14 bases between. This CDR3 is built from 14 residues. Per germline, CDR1 MNHNS and CDR2 SASEGT. CDR3 residues: CASRWGAADTEAFF. DNA for the CDR3: TGTGCCAGCAGGTGGGGGGCCGCCGACACTGAAGCTTTCTTT.

The CDR3 coding sequence is TGTGCCAGCAGCTTATTCCGGAGGGCCGCAGATACGCAGTATTTT. Protein: CASSLFRRAADTQYF. The chain uses TRBV11-2 and TRBJ2-3; weak D call: TRBD2 (6 bases). Trimming took 2 bases from V and 4 from J, leaving 13 bases between them. Germline V gene data show CDR1 as SGHAT and CDR2 as FQNNGV. The CDR3 has 15 amino acids.

This clonotype appeared many times. J is TRBJ2-3 and V is TRBV15, with D perhaps TRBD2 (5 bases). The germline gives CDR1 LNHNV, CDR2 YYDKDF (reference sequence). The CDR3 is made up of 14 amino acids. Trimming removed 5 bases at V and 3 bases at J, with 12 bases between. The CDR3 sequence: CATSSGLNTDTQYF. Here the CDR3 DNA reads TGTGCCACCAGCTCGGGGTTAAATACAGATACGCAGTATTTT.

The V and J genes are TRBV20-1 and TRBJ2-3; TRBD1 might be the D (7 bases). The CDR3 consists of 15 residues. Germline lookup yields CDR1 DFQATT and CDR2 SNEGSKA (reference sequence). The V and J ends lost 5 bases and 5 bases respectively, with 20 bases between them. The CDR3 reads CSAPLRGEWLDTQYF. Written as DNA, the CDR3 is TGCAGTGCTCCCCTCAGGGGGGAGTGGCTAGATACGCAGTATTTT.

The rearrangement uses TRBV7-2 and TRBJ1-2, with D uncertain. The CDR3 covers 14 residues. Germline values: CDR1 SGHTA, CDR2 FQGNSA. Trimming removed 0 bases at V and 2 bases at J, with 7 bases between. The CDR3 region is CASSLAWGNYGYTF. Written as DNA, the CDR3 is TGTGCCAGCAGCTTAGCGTGGGGAAACTATGGCTACACCTTC.

In its sample, this clonotype was seen a few times. The chain uses TRBV5-1 and TRBJ2-6; 8 positions match TRBD2. The germline gives CDR1 SGHRS, CDR2 YFSETQ. J lost 2 bases, V lost 7 bases, and 8 bases had no gene match. This CDR3 has 16 residues. The CDR3 region has the DNA TGCGCCAGCGGTAGCGGGACTCTGGCTGGGGCCAACGTCCTGACTTTC. It encodes CASGSGTLAGANVLTF.

The CDR3 is CASSFSTGGKSPLHF. The CDR3 DNA reads as TGTGCCAGCAGCTTCTCTACAGGGGGAAAATCACCCCTCCACTTT. The V and J genes are TRBV13 and TRBJ1-6, with TRBD1 matching over 8 bases. The trim removed 3 bases at V and 10 bases at J, leaving 8 bases unmatched. The CDR3 consists of 15 residues. The germline V gene encodes CDR1 PRHDT and CDR2 FYEKMQ (reference sequence).

This clonotype was recorded a few times. The rearrangement uses TRBV6-5 and TRBJ2-3; D tentatively reads TRBD1 or TRBD2 (5 bases each). CDR3 length: 14 amino acids. Germline assignment: CDR1 MNHEY and CDR2 SVGAGI. Between the trimmed V and J ends, which lost 2 bases and 6 bases, there was a span of 12 bases. CDR3 sequence reads: CASSYGDPPDTQYF. In nucleotides, the CDR3 is TGTGCCAGCAGTTACGGGGACCCGCCGGATACGCAGTATTTT.

The J gene is TRBJ1-2, the V gene TRBV24-1; D uncertain. CDR1 is KGHDR, CDR2 SFDVKD, per germline. The CDR3 extends over 11 amino acids. The germline V and J ends were trimmed by 1 base and 4 bases, with 0 bases remaining between them. The CDR3 sequence is CATSDFYGYTF. CDR3 nucleotides: TGTGCCACCAGTGATTTCTATGGCTACACCTTC.

This chain links TRBV3-1 with TRBJ2-7; D unclear. CDR1 is LGHDT, CDR2 YNNKEL, per germline (reference sequence). V shed 1 base and J shed 6 bases, with 7 bases lying between them. The CDR3 is made up of 12 amino acids. The DNA for the CDR3 is TGTGCCAGCAGCCAAGCGGTGGGCGAGCAGTACTTC. As protein: CASSQAVGEQYF.